This T cell receptor (beta chain) comes out of a study of naive and memory T cell subsets (TCRdb year 2017). Study-level background: In the figure summarizing the skin biopsy and whole blood samples, 10 or so blood donors, 7 tuberculin skin test biopsies and 3 saline control biopsies were reported. PCR2 was typically performed as a SYBR Green qPCR that was stopped at a set threshold, although end-point PCR (around 6 cycles) could be used instead for low-input samples.

CDR1 SNHLY and CDR2 FYNNEI were looked up in the germline V gene. V is cut by 9 bases and J by 4 bases, and the space between the germline ends is 15 bases. The CDR3 covers 13 residues, taking in both the cysteine and the phenylalanine. Just CDR3 DNA is preserved here, 39 bases in frame from base 1. This clonotype has ten or more counts. Its antigen is unknown. No much larger clone exists at a distance of one base, and base qualities are not known. Using 3' ligation of a UMI-containing oligonucleotide to TCR cDNA, the study laid out a robust and sensitive protocol to amplify, sequence and analyze TCRs. For whole blood analysis, around 2.4 ml of peripheral blood was collected from healthy adult volunteers into Tempus tubes, and RNA was extracted following the manufacturer's instructions. Total RNA, without cell sorting, was DNase treated with RQ1 DNase before reverse transcription, targeting about 1 to 1,100 ng input. To check how robust the pipeline was in samples where T cells make up a minority population, libraries were built from skin biopsies and whole blood.

Points the paper makes about the study in general: The potential sensitivity of the RNA-based method to TCR transcript changes with T cell activation and differentiation was acknowledged.

Receptor amplification or capture employed 5' RACE. The ligated cDNA was amplified in four rounds of PCR with nested alpha and beta constant region primers together with the SP2 primer. For the blood and skin samples, reverse transcription of TCR RNA was done with SuperScript IV along with alpha and beta constant region primers. An oligonucleotide carrying the Illumina SP2 primer and a UMI was ligated to the 3' end of the cDNA by means of T4 RNA ligase 1. The 12-nucleotide UMI was composed of two random hexamers separated by an eight-base spacer, which was included to prevent hairpin formation. From the second PCR onward, TCR alpha and beta chain libraries were processed separately and dual indexed for multiplexing. After pooling, the indexed libraries were analyzed by capillary electrophoresis and sequenced on either an Illumina MiSeq or NextSeq. PhiX DNA at roughly 4.5-8% was spiked into libraries to increase base diversity and improve cluster recognition. Concerning the study's data processing: Demultiplexor pulled UMIs out of read 2, joined the UMIs with the TCR sequence from read 1, and separated reads according to sample indices. V and J genes and V-J junctions were identified by Decombinator, and each TCR was assigned a five-part identifier that included V and J deletions. UMIs were used by Collapsinator to correct sequencing errors and PCR amplification heterogeneity, so that a UMI-based abundance was obtained for each TCR. CDR3Translator converted identifiers to nucleotide sequence, translated to amino acids, and extracted CDR3 regions using terminal motifs. After normalization to the amount of input RNA, the error-corrected alpha and beta TCR counts from blood and from skin were compared. Using fastp trimming at Q25 and MiXCR clonotype assembly, TCRdb reanalyzed the public sequencing data and kept in-frame beta chains. Records with the same CDR3 protein are collapsed into one entry carrying the most frequent genes and DNA. TCRdb's processing, not the authors', yielded these V and J calls. This sample has more than 45,000 distinct CDR3 sequences in its table, and approximately 4.8% of those were observed once. The ten most abundant clones make up 0.7% to 0.9% of the sample.

The chain employs TRBV2 and TRBJ2-5, with a weak D call of TRBD1 (6 bases match). The sequence was collected from a female donor in good health. The encoded CDR3 is CARSGARRETQYF. The DNA reads TGTGCCAGATCAGGGGCGCGGCGAGAGACCCAGTACTTC.